This T cell receptor beta chain was captured by sequencing in a study of control samples from healthy donors and cancer patients (dated by TCRdb to about 2020). The library was built by means of the immunoSEQ multiplex PCR assay. TCRdb retrieved this table from immuneACCESS and kept in-frame rearrangements only. Not all clones are present; in checked studies, unresolved V genes account for under half, and no reason is known for the remainder. Counted in this sample were about 110,000 clones; roughly 79% of them appeared once. Jointly, the top ten make up about 7% of the sample. Taken from the germline V gene (reference sequence), the CDR1 and CDR2 loops are SGHNT and YYREEE. The CDR3 has 15 amino acids, counting the end cysteine and phenylalanine. Only the CDR3 portion is preserved as DNA: 45 bases, with reading frame beginning at the first base. Cut back by 0 bases and 2 bases, the V and J ends lie 8 bases apart.

As concerns this clone: It has no known antigen specificity. No much larger clonotype is one base removed from it; base qualities were not supplied.

Sample: blood. Recombination joined TRBV5-4 with TRBJ2-2; the D gene is perhaps TRBD1, on 5 matching bases. This clonotype was sampled from a man aged 18-30 years in good health. The CDR3 amino acid sequence is: CASSLVGVNTGELFF. The nucleotide sequence reads TGTGCCAGCAGCTTGGTAGGGGTAAACACCGGGGAGCTGTTTTTT.